These 10 T cell receptor beta chains were all obtained from the same sample, sequenced in a study of graft-versus-host responses after intestinal transplantation. Produced via immunoSEQ multiplex PCR; TCRdb's table is partial and in-frame only. Of some 110,000 clones in the sample, 90% were seen once. These receptors' targets are unknown. The sequencing here drew on unstimulated CD4+ T cells sorted from spleen or lymph node cells, taken before intestinal transplant. The receptor set was obtained from a human donor who received an intestinal transplant.

This clone was recorded once. The chain combines TRBV30 with TRBJ1-1, with D possibly being TRBD1 (5 bases). Germline V CDR1 and CDR2: GTSNPN, SVGIG (reference sequence). The ends were cut back, 3 bases at V and 3 bases at J, with 11 bases in the middle. CDR3 length equals 13 residues. CDR3 bases: TGTGCCTGGAGCGGGGAGGGGTACACTGAAGCTTTCTTT. This translates into CAWSGEGYTEAFF.

The chain uses TRBV7-9 and TRBJ2-2; perhaps TRBD1 as D (6 bases). Per the germline V gene, CDR1 is SEHNR and CDR2 is FQNEAQ (reference sequence). Trimming stripped 7 bases from V and 6 bases from J, with 18 bases between. The CDR3 loop spans 15 amino acids. The CDR3: CASTPYRDGAGELFF. For the CDR3, the DNA is TGTGCCAGCACACCCTACAGGGATGGGGCCGGGGAGCTGTTTTTT.

V gene TRBV5-1 combines with J gene TRBJ1-4; D not certain. This CDR3 spans 14 amino acids. Between the trimmed V and J ends, which lost 0 bases and 6 bases, there was a span of 9 bases. Germline assignment: CDR1 SGHRS and CDR2 YFSETQ. DNA for the CDR3: TGCGCCAGCAGCTTGGGAGGAGAGGATGAAAAACTGTTTTTT. Encoded protein: CASSLGGEDEKLFF.

About this clone itself: The germline gene is not matched at one end of the junction; a read error may be the cause. J is TRBJ1-1 and V is TRBV5-1; D gene uncertain. Germline V CDR1 and CDR2: SGHRS, YFSETQ. The CDR3 runs 14 residues. The CDR3 here is CASGLTVVNTEAFF. In DNA form, the CDR3 reads TGCGCCAGCGGCTTAACAGTCGTGAACACTGAAGCTTTCTTT.

Note on this clone: At the DNA level, this CDR3 is encoded by other sequences in the same sample as well. The V gene is TRBV5-1, the J gene TRBJ2-1; the D is unclear. V lost 2 bases and J lost 0, with 6 bases in between. In germline, CDR1 is SGHRS, CDR2 YFSETQ. CDR3 length: 14 residues. This CDR3 reads CASSLTSSYNEQFF. The DNA of the CDR3 is TGCGCCAGCAGCTTAACCAGCTCCTACAATGAGCAGTTCTTC.

The chain links TRBV28 to TRBJ1-6; TRBD1 agrees at 8 bases. Unmatched junction bases numbered 11, after V lost 5 bases and J lost 8 bases. This CDR3 is built from 16 residues. The germline gives CDR1 MDHEN, CDR2 SYDVKM. The CDR3 coding sequence is TGTGCCAGCAGTAGCTGGGGACAGGTTACCTATTCACCCCTCCACTTT. It is translated as CASSSWGQVTYSPLHF.

The chain joins TRBV28 to TRBJ2-3; TRBD2 agrees at 12 bases. CDR3 length: 16 residues. In germline, CDR1 is MDHEN, CDR2 SYDVKM. V gave up 2 bases and J gave up 1 base; unmatched junction bases: 1. CDR3 sequence: CASSLRLAGGTDTQYF. In DNA, the CDR3 is TGTGCCAGCAGTTTAAGACTAGCGGGGGGCACAGATACGCAGTATTTT.

The V gene is TRBV5-1, the J gene TRBJ2-1; perhaps TRBD1 as D (6 bases). The CDR3 has 12 amino acids. Trimming cost V 2 bases and J 9 bases, with 9 bases left between them. Germline assignment: CDR1 SGHRS and CDR2 YFSETQ. The CDR3 DNA sequence: TGCGCCAGCAGCTTAACAGGGAGTGAGCAGTTCTTC. As protein: CASSLTGSEQFF. The full variable domain, its missing parts supplied by reference TRBV5-1 and TRBJ2-1, is KAGVTQTPRYLIKTRGQQVTLSCSPISGHRSVSWYQQTPGQGLQFLFEYFSETQRNKGNFPGRFSGRQFSNSRSEMNVSTLELGDSALYLCASSLTGSEQFFGPGTRLTVL.

V is TRBV27 and J is TRBJ2-7; 7 bases are shared with TRBD2. There are 14 residues in the CDR3. V was pared by 7 bases and J by 2 bases, with 8 bases of the junction left unmatched. Germline CDR1 is MNHEY and CDR2 is SMNVEV (reference sequence). The chain's CDR3 is CASKVLGGTYEQYF. Here the CDR3 DNA reads TGTGCCAGCAAGGTTCTGGGAGGGACCTACGAGCAGTACTTC.

The V gene is TRBV18, the J gene TRBJ2-2; 13 positions match TRBD2. The CDR3 runs 16 residues. Germline-derived CDR1 and CDR2 are KGHSH and LQKENI. The trim removed 2 bases at V and 3 bases at J, leaving 0 bases unmatched. The CDR3 loop reads CASSPTSGRDTGELFF. In nucleotides, the CDR3 is TGTGCCAGCTCACCAACTAGCGGGAGGGACACCGGGGAGCTGTTTTTT.